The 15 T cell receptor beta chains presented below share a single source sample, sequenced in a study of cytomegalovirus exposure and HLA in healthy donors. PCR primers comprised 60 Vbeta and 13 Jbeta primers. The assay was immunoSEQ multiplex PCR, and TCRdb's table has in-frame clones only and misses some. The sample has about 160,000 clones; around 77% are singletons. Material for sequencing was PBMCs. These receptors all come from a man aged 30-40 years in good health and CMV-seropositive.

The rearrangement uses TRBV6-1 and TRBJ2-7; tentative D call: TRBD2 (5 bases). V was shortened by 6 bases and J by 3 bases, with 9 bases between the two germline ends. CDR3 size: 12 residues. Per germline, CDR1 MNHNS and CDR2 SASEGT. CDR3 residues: CASRRENYEQYF. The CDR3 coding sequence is TGTGCCAGCAGGAGGGAAAACTACGAGCAGTACTTC.

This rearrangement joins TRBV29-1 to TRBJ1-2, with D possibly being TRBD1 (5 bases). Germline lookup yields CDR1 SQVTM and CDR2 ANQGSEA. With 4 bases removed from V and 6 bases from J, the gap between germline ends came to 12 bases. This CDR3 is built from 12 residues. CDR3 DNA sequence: TGCAGCGTTGTGGGAGGGACCGATGGCTACACCTTC. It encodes CSVVGGTDGYTF.

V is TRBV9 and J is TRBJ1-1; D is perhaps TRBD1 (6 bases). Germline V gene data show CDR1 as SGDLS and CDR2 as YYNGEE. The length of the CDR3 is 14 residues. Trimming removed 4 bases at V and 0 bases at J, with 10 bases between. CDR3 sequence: CASSPEGVNTEAFF. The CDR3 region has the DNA TGTGCCAGCAGCCCCGAGGGGGTGAACACTGAAGCTTTCTTT.

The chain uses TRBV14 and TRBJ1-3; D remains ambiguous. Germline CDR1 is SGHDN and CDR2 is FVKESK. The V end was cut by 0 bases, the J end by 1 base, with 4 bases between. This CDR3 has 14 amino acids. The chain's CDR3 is CASSQDISGNTIYF. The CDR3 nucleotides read TGTGCCAGCAGCCAAGATATTTCTGGAAACACCATATATTTT.

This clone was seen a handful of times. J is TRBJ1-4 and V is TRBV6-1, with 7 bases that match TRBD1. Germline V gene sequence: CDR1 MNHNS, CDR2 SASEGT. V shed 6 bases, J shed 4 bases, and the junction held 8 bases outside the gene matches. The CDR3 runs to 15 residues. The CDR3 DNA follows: TGTGCCAGCAGAGGGGGCGAGGGAGGTAATGAAAAACTGTTTTTT. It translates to CASRGGEGGNEKLFF.

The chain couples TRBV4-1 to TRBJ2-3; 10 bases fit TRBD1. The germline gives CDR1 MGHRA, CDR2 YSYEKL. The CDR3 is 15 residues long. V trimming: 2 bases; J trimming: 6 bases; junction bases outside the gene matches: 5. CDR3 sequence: CASSQTGTGADTQYF. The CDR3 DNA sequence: TGCGCCAGCAGCCAAACCGGGACAGGGGCTGATACGCAGTATTTT.

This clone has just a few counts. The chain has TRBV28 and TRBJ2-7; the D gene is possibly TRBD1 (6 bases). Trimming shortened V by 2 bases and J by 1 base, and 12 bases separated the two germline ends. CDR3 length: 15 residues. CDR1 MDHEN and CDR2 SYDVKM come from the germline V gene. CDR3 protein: CASSLIGQRSYEQYF. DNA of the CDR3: TGTGCCAGCAGTTTAATCGGACAGCGGTCCTACGAGCAGTACTTC.

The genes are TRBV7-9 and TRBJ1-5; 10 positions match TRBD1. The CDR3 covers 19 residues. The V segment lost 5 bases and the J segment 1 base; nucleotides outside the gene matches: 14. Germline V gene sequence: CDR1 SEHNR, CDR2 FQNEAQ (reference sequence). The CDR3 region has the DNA TGTGCCAGCAGCCGGGGGTCGGGACAGGGGATGGGAAGCAATCAGCCCCAGCATTTT. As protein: CASSRGSGQGMGSNQPQHF. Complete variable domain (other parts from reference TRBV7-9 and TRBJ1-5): DTGVSQNPRHKITKRGQNVTFRCDPISEHNRLYWYRQTLGQGPEFLTYFQNEAQLEKSRLLSDRFSAERPKGSFSTLEIQRTEQGDSAMYLCASSRGSGQGMGSNQPQHFGDGTRLSIL.

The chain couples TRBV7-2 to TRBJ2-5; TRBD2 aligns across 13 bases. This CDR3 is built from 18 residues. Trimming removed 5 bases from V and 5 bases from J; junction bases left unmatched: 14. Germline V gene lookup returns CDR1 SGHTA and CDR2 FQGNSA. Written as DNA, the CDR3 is TGTGCCAGCAGCGCCTCCCAACTACTAGCGGGGGGGCGCGAGACCCAGTACTTC. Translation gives CASSASQLLAGGRETQYF.

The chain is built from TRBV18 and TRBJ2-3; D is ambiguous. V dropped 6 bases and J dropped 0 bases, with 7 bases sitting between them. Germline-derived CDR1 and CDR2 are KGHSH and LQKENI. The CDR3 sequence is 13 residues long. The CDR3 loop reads CASSPTSTDTQYF. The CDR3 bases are TGTGCCAGCTCCCCTACTAGCACAGATACGCAGTATTTT.

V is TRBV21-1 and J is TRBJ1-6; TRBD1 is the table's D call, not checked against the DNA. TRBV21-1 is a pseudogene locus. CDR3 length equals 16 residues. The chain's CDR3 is CASPDTSSSYNSPLHF. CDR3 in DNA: TGTGCCAGCCCGGACACTTCGAGCTCCTATAATTCACCCCTCCACTTT.

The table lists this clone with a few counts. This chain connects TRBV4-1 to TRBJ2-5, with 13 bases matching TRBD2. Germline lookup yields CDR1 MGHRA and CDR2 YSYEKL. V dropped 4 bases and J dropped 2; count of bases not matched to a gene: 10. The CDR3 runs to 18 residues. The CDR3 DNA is TGCGCCAGCAGCCCGCGGACTAGCGGGGGACTCGGTCAAGAGACCCAGTACTTC. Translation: CASSPRTSGGLGQETQYF.

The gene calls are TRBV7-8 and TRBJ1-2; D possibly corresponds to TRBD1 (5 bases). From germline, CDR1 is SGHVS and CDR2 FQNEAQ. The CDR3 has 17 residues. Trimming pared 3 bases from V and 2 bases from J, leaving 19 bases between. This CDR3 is CASSLNSRRDGNYGYTF. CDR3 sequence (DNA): TGTGCCAGCAGCTTGAATTCCAGGAGGGACGGGAACTATGGCTACACCTTC. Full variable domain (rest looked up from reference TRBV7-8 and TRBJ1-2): GAGVSQSPRYKVAKRGQDVALRCDPISGHVSLFWYQQALGQGPEFLTYFQNEAQLDKSGLPSDRFFAERPEGSVSTLKIQRTQQEDSAVYLCASSLNSRRDGNYGYTFGSGTRLTVV.

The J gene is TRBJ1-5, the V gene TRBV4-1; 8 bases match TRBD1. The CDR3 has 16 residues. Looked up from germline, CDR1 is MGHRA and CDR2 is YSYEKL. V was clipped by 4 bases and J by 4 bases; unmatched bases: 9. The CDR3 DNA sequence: TGCGCCAGCAGCCTTGGACAGGGACCAAAAAATCAGCCCCAGCATTTT. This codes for CASSLGQGPKNQPQHF.

This CDR3 reads CASSQAGGEETQYF. DNA of the CDR3: TGCGCCAGCAGCCAGGCAGGGGGAGAAGAGACCCAGTACTTC. This chain links TRBV4-1 with TRBJ2-5, with TRBD1 identical over 7 bases. The V gene end was trimmed by 3 bases and the J gene end by 3 bases; junction bases not matched to a gene: 4. This CDR3 region has 14 residues. From germline, CDR1 is MGHRA and CDR2 YSYEKL.